These T cell receptor beta chains were read from a single sample in a study of OX40 agonist ivuxolimab in advanced cancers. Profiling relied on immunoSEQ multiplex PCR, and the TCRdb table lists in-frame clones only, not all of them. The sample gives 60,000 or so clones, 85% of which show up once; 4% to 5% is in the top ten. Sequenced material: CD4+ or CD8+ T cells sorted from blood, taken in a trial of the OX40 agonist ivuxolimab. All receptors come from an adult with an advanced solid tumor such as melanoma, head and neck, liver or kidney cancer. CDR3s include the opening cysteine and the closing phenylalanine or tryptophan. Fields, in order: J gene, V gene, CDR3 protein.

TRBJ2-2,TRBV7-7,CASSLGSPGVGELFF
TRBJ2-1,TRBV15,CATSRGDRGAAFSSYNEQFF
TRBJ2-5,TRBV21-1,CASSPPGGAFQETQYF
TRBJ2-5,TRBV7-9,CASSKGGTQYF
TRBJ1-3,TRBV30,CAWKTGGAGNTIYF
TRBJ1-4,TRBV9,CASSVVPSEKLFF
TRBJ2-2,TRBV9,CASSVGTSYTGELFF
TRBJ2-1,TRBV5-6,CASSLLLNEQFF
TRBJ2-7,TRBV19,CASSIVLFYEQYF
TRBJ2-3,TRBV7-9,CASSLSGTGGTDTQYF
TRBJ1-5,TRBV28,CATFRNYGQPQHF
TRBJ2-2,TRBV30,CAWSDLAGGAGDGELFF
TRBJ1-1,TRBV30,CAWSVRIGGNTEAFF
TRBJ2-2,TRBV10-3,CAISGGLAANTGELFF
TRBJ1-2,TRBV6-6,CASRAGTDYGYTF
TRBJ2-2,TRBV4-3,CASSQELGTGKWSGELFF
TRBJ2-7,TRBV10-3,CAISESWTGVHEQYF
TRBJ1-5,TRBV28,CASSLGSHQPQHF
TRBJ1-2,TRBV7-9,CASSLVSARGYGYTF
TRBJ2-3,TRBV4-1,CASSQGTTGTTDTQYF
TRBJ2-5,TRBV27,CASSLTSPGWGGEVVGEQETQYF
TRBJ1-1,TRBV4-1,CASSPRDRKDTEAFF
TRBJ1-5,TRBV4-2,CASSQDNRADDQPQHF
TRBJ2-5,TRBV14,CASSQISTVLQETQYF
TRBJ2-2,TRBV4-1,CASSHQIAIGGTGELFF
TRBJ2-1,TRBV4-1,CASSPFAGSSYNEQFF
TRBJ2-1,TRBV21-1,CADHPGENEQFF
TRBJ1-6,TRBV18,CASSLITGRNSPLHF
TRBJ2-7,TRBV28,CASSPSGTLYEQYF